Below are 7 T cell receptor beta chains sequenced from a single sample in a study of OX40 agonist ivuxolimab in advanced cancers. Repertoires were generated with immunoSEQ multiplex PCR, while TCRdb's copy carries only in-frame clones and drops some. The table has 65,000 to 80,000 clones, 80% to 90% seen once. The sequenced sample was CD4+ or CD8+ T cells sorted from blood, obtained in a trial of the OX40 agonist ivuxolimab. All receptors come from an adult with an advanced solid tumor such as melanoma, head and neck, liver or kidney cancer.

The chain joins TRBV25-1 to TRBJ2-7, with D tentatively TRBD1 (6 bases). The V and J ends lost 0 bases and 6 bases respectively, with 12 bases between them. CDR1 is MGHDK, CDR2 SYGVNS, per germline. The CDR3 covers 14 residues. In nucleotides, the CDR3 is TGTGCCAGCAGTGAATATCCCTCAGGGGTCGAGCAGTACTTC. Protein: CASSEYPSGVEQYF.

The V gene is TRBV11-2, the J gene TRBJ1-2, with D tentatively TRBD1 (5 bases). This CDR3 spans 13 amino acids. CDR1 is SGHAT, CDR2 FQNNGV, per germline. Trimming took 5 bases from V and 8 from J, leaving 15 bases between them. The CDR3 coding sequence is TGTGCCAGCAGCGTTAATGCGGGGACGGGCTACACCTTC. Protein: CASSVNAGTGYTF.

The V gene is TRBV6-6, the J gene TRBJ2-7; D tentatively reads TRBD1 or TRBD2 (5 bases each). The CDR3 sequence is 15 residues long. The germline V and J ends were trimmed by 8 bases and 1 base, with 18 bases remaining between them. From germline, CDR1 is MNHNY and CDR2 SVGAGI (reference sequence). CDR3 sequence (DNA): TGTGCCAGCCAGACAGCCGGGACCCCGTCCTACGAGCAGTACTTC. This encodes CASQTAGTPSYEQYF.

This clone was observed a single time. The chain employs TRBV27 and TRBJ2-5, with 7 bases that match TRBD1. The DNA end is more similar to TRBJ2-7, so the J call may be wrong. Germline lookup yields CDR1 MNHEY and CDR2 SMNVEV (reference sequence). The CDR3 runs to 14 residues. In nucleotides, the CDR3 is TGTGCCAGCAGACTCACCGGGACAGTCTACGAGCAGTACTTC. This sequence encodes CASRLTGTVYEQYF.

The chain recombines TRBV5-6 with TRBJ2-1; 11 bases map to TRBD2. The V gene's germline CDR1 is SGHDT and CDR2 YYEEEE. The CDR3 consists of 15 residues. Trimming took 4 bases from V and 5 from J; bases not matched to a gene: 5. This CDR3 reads CASSPPGLADNEQFF. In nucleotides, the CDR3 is TGTGCCAGCAGCCCGCCGGGACTAGCGGACAATGAGCAGTTCTTC.

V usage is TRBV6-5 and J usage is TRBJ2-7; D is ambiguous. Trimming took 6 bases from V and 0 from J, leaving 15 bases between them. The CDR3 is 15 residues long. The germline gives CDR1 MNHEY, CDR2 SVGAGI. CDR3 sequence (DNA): TGTGCCAGCAGCTTTTCATGGGCGAGCTCCTACGAGCAGTACTTC. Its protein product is CASSFSWASSYEQYF.

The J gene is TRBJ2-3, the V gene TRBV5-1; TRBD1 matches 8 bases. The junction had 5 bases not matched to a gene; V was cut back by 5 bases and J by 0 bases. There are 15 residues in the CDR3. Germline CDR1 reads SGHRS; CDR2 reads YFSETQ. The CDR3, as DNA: TGCGCCAGCAGATGGACAGGGCAAAGCACAGATACGCAGTATTTT. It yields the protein CASRWTGQSTDTQYF.